What follows are 14 T cell receptor beta chains derived from one specimen sequenced in a study of read filtering for tumor transcriptome and immune sequencing. Molecular barcoded adaptors covering alpha/delta and beta/gamma chains were used on roughly 400 ng RNA. TCRdb used MiXCR to reprocess the reads, holding one entry per CDR3 protein. The sample has around 41,000 distinct CDR3 sequences, about 11% seen once. Sequencing was done on a sample of a population of CD138-negative cells sorted from bone marrow. Receptors originate from a donor aged 40 or older with multiple myeloma.

This clonotype was counted between two and nine times. This chain uses TRBV23-1 with TRBJ2-3; tentatively, D is TRBD1 (7 bases). TRBV23-1 is assigned to the ORF class and has an uncertain function. This CDR3 has 16 amino acids. V lost 6 bases and J lost 9, with 25 bases in between. This CDR3 is CASRQGTRIPQITQYF. DNA for the CDR3: TGCGCCAGCAGACAGGGGACTCGGATCCCACAGATAACGCAGTATTTT.

This clonotype was recorded many times. The CDR3 DNA reads TGTGCCAGCAGCCAACGGGGGAAAGAGACCCAGTACTTC. As protein: CASSQRGKETQYF. The chain joins TRBV11-2 to TRBJ2-5; a possible D gene is TRBD2 (6 bases). Trimming took 5 bases from V and 3 from J, leaving 10 bases between them. The CDR3 is 13 residues long. Germline V lookup: CDR1 SGHAT, CDR2 FQNNGV.

On this clonotype itself: The likely explanation is a read error, given a far larger clone one base away. J is TRBJ2-1 and V is TRBV11-2; D not certain. This CDR3 contains 13 residues. The V end was cut by 1 base, the J end by 9 bases, with 10 bases between. CDR1 and CDR2 (germline): SGHAT, FQNNGV. CDR3 in DNA: TGTGCCAGCAGCTTAGGAAGAATGGGTGAGCAGTTCTTC. Translating gives CASSLGRMGEQFF.

In this sample, this clonotype turned up many times. This chain joins TRBV20-1 and TRBJ1-1; a possible D gene is TRBD1 (6 bases). CDR1 is DFQATT and CDR2 is SNEGSKA in the germline V gene (reference sequence). The V and J ends lost 0 bases and 1 base respectively, with 9 bases between them. The CDR3 sequence is 14 residues long. CDR3 residues: CSARDQGWNTEAFF. CDR3 DNA sequence: TGCAGTGCTAGAGATCAGGGGTGGAACACTGAAGCTTTCTTT.

This chain links TRBV2 with TRBJ1-2; the D gene is possibly TRBD1 (6 bases). V was shortened by 2 bases and J by 4 bases, with 14 bases between the two germline ends. The CDR3 consists of 15 residues. Germline assignment: CDR1 SNHLY and CDR2 FYNNEI. This CDR3 reads CASSESVAGVYGYTF. As DNA, the CDR3 is TGTGCCAGCAGTGAATCCGTCGCAGGGGTCTATGGCTACACCTTC. Using reference TRBV2 and TRBJ1-2 for the parts outside the CDR3, the full variable domain is EPEVTQTPSHQVTQMGQEVILRCVPISNHLYFYWYRQILGQKVEFLVSFYNNEISEKSEIFDDQFSVERPDGSNFTLKIRSTKLEDSAMYFCASSESVAGVYGYTFGSGTRLTVV.

The sample holds a few counts of this clonotype. The rearrangement links TRBV2 to TRBJ1-2; perhaps TRBD1 as D (5 bases). Germline V gene data show CDR1 as SNHLY and CDR2 as FYNNEI. V was trimmed by 3 bases and J by 8 bases, leaving 19 bases between them. The CDR3 runs to 15 residues. CDR3 region: CASSDIPQVIGGYTF. The CDR3 nucleotides are TGTGCCAGCAGTGATATTCCACAGGTCATAGGAGGCTACACCTTC.

This clonotype was picked up many times. As DNA, the CDR3 is TGTGCCAGCACCGGCAAAAGGAGCTCGGAAAAACTGTTTTTT. It encodes CASTGKRSSEKLFF. The chain joins TRBV2 to TRBJ1-4; D gene unclear. The CDR3 consists of 14 residues. V was pared by 7 bases and J by 8 bases, with 17 bases between. The V gene's germline CDR1 is SNHLY and CDR2 FYNNEI.

This clonotype occurred many times. This chain connects TRBV3-1 to TRBJ1-1; D uncertain. Germline V gene data show CDR1 as LGHDT and CDR2 as YNNKEL (reference sequence). The CDR3 loop spans 13 amino acids. V lost 4 bases and J 0 bases, leaving 6 bases between the germline ends. CDR3 sequence reads: CASSRELNTEAFF. The CDR3 DNA is TGTGCCAGCAGCCGGGAACTGAACACTGAAGCTTTCTTT.

The table lists this clonotype with many counts. V is TRBV4-1 and J is TRBJ2-3; the D is unclear. The germline V gene has CDR1 MGHRA and CDR2 YSYEKL. V was cut by 1 base and J by 2 bases, with 7 bases left in between. The CDR3 is 14 residues long. For the CDR3, the DNA is TGCGCCAGCAGCCAAGGTCCAGCCACAGATACGCAGTATTTT. Translating gives CASSQGPATDTQYF.

Concerning this clonotype: A much larger clone differs from this one at a single base, so this may be a read error. The CDR3 DNA reads as TGTGCCAGCAGCCCTATAGCGGGGAGCTCCTACAAGGAGCAGTTCTTC. Protein: CASSPIAGSSYKEQFF. The rearrangement uses TRBV9 and TRBJ2-1, with TRBD2 identical over 8 bases. This CDR3 region has 16 residues. Germline V gene data show CDR1 as SGDLS and CDR2 as YYNGEE.

Many counts were recorded for this clonotype. V gene TRBV10-3 combines with J gene TRBJ1-1; TRBD1 is a possible D gene (5 bases). The V gene lost 10 bases and the J gene lost 1 base, with 16 bases spanning the gap. This CDR3 is built from 14 residues. The germline V gene has CDR1 ENHRY and CDR2 SYGVKD. The CDR3 coding sequence is TGTGCCACTGAGATCCGGGGGGAGAACACTGAAGCTTTCTTT. Its translation is CATEIRGENTEAFF.

This clonotype occurred many times. The rearrangement links TRBV3-1 to TRBJ2-1; 8 bases are a match to TRBD2. With 3 bases clipped from V and 5 bases from J, the junction kept 9 bases outside the gene matches. Germline CDR1 reads LGHDT; CDR2 reads YNNKEL (reference sequence). CDR3 length: 16 amino acids. CDR3 residues: CASSHVTSGPDNEQFF. The CDR3 bases are TGTGCCAGCAGCCATGTTACTAGCGGACCTGACAATGAGCAGTTCTTC.

In its sample, this clonotype was seen a few times. A read error is the likely source, as a far larger clone sits one nucleotide away. The chain recombines TRBV7-2 with TRBJ1-1, with D possibly TRBD1 on 5 matching bases. Germline CDR1 SGHTA, CDR2 FQGNSA. The CDR3 spans 13 residues. CDR3 sequence (DNA): TGTGCCAGCAGTAAGACAGTTAACACTGAAGCTCTCTTT. Translated, it gives CASSKTVNTEALF.

This clonotype was detected many times. The rearrangement uses TRBV6-6 and TRBJ2-3; no reliable D call. CDR3 length: 12 residues. The V gene's germline CDR1 is MNHNY and CDR2 SVGAGI (reference sequence). Trimming cost V 4 bases and J 7 bases, with 9 bases left between them. The DNA for the CDR3 is TGTGCCAGCAGTTGGCTCATTAATACGCAGTATTTT. It specifies CASSWLINTQYF.